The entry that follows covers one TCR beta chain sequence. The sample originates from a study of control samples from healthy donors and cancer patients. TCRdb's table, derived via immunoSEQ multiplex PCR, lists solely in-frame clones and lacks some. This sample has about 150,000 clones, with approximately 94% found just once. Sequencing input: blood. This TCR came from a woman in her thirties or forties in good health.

This CDR3 reads CASSLFGRGDGEQFF. The CDR3 DNA follows: TGTGCCAGCAGCTTATTCGGCAGGGGGGATGGTGAGCAGTTCTTC. The rearrangement links TRBV11-2 to TRBJ2-1, with D possibly matching TRBD1 (7 bases). Trimming took 2 bases from V and 9 from J, leaving 17 bases between them. The CDR3 loop spans 15 amino acids. Per the germline V gene, CDR1 is SGHAT and CDR2 is FQNNGV.